The 27 T cell receptor beta chains below were found in one sample sequenced in a study of blood T cells in healthy people across ages. Alongside a J-beta primer mix, a sample-barcoded 5' primer served in a second PCR lasting about 7 to 11 cycles. TCRdb re-called the 5' RACE reads with MiXCR, one entry per CDR3 protein. The table includes 600,000 or so distinct CDR3 sequences, approximately 30% detected once. The source material was blood. The source is a woman at least 80 years old in good health.

This clonotype has a count of ten or more. The V call is TRBV7-2, the J call TRBJ1-2; a weak D match, TRBD1 (6 bases). The CDR3 runs to 15 residues. CDR1 and CDR2 (germline): SGHTA, FQGNSA. V lost 5 bases, J lost 7 bases, and 20 bases lay in between. CDR3 residues: CASSPHTSGERGYTF. CDR3 DNA sequence: TGTGCCAGCAGCCCCCATACGTCAGGGGAACGTGGCTACACCTTC.

This clonotype was recorded a few times. The chain uses TRBV5-1 and TRBJ1-6; D possibly corresponds to TRBD1 (6 bases). The CDR3 runs to 15 residues. In germline, CDR1 is SGHRS, CDR2 YFSETQ. V gave up 1 base and J gave up 4 bases, with 9 bases separating them. CDR3 sequence: CASSLSGQYNSPLHF. DNA for the CDR3: TGCGCCAGCAGCTTGTCAGGACAGTATAATTCACCCCTCCACTTT.

On this clonotype: One end of the junction does not line up with germline, which may come from a read error. The V gene is TRBV20-1, the J gene TRBJ2-7; tentatively, D is TRBD1 or TRBD2 (5 bases each). Germline CDR1 is DFQATT and CDR2 is SNEGSKA (reference sequence). This CDR3 region has 14 residues. This CDR3 is CSARPGQSHYERYF. The CDR3 DNA sequence: TGCAGTGCGCGACCGGGGCAGTCACACTACGAGCGGTACTTC.

The CDR3 is CSVGGGLADTQYF. In DNA form, the CDR3 reads TGCAGCGTGGGGGGCGGCCTAGCAGATACGCAGTATTTT. The chain recombines TRBV29-1 with TRBJ2-3; either TRBD1 or TRBD2 may supply D (6 bases each). Germline V gene sequence: CDR1 SQVTM, CDR2 ANQGSEA. The CDR3 sequence is 13 residues long. Trimming removed 6 bases at V and 4 bases at J, with 14 bases between.

This clonotype has a count of ten or more. A much larger clone sits a single nucleotide away, making a read error possible. The chain is built from TRBV29-1 and TRBJ2-5, with TRBD2 matching over 7 bases. Germline values: CDR1 SQVTM, CDR2 ANQGSEA. The CDR3 has 13 amino acids. The trim removed 4 bases at V and 11 bases at J, leaving 13 bases unmatched. CDR3 sequence reads: CSVVGGFNNEQYF. The DNA of the CDR3 is TGCAGCGTTGTCGGGGGGTTTAACAATGAGCAGTACTTC.

This clonotype was observed a handful of times. The CDR3 is CASRARGAALMNTEAFF. The CDR3 DNA follows: TGTGCCAGCAGAGCACGGGGGGCGGCTCTTATGAACACTGAAGCTTTCTTT. V is TRBV6-2 or TRBV6-3 and J is TRBJ1-1; D is possibly TRBD1 (6 bases). Germline-derived CDR1 and CDR2 are MNHEY and SVGEGT. The CDR3 loop spans 17 amino acids. The V gene lost 6 bases and the J gene lost 0 bases, with 20 bases spanning the gap.

Ten or more counts support this clonotype. The chain joins TRBV7-9 to TRBJ1-2, with a weak D call TRBD1 (6 bases). The CDR3 covers 13 residues. V was cut by 5 bases and J by 10 bases, with 17 bases left in between. Germline V CDR1 and CDR2: SEHNR, FQNEAQ (reference sequence). The CDR3 DNA reads TGTGCCAGCAGCCTAACCGACAGGCACTCCTACACCTTC. Its translation: CASSLTDRHSYTF.

This clonotype was seen at least ten times. J is TRBJ2-7 and V is TRBV6-5, with D possibly matching TRBD1 (6 bases). CDR1 MNHEY and CDR2 SVGAGI come from the germline V gene. The length of the CDR3 is 14 residues. V lost 2 bases to trimming and J lost 3 bases, with 11 bases between them. Here the CDR3 DNA reads TGTGCCAGCAGTTACCGGACAGTGGGCTACGAGCAGTACTTC. Translating it yields CASSYRTVGYEQYF.

This clonotype came up many times. V and J are TRBV4-3 and TRBJ2-7; 8 bases are shared with TRBD1. Germline V lookup: CDR1 LGHNA, CDR2 YSLEER. Trimming at V came to 3 bases and at J to 1 base, leaving 5 bases not matched to a gene. CDR3 size: 15 residues. The CDR3 sequence: CASSQEDRVSYEQYF. In DNA, the CDR3 is TGCGCCAGCAGCCAGGAGGACAGGGTTTCCTACGAGCAGTACTTC.

About this clonotype: One junction end disagrees with the germline gene, perhaps due to a read error. The rearrangement joins TRBV19 to TRBJ1-4; a weak D match, TRBD1 (5 bases). Looked up from germline, CDR1 is LNHDA and CDR2 is SQIVND (reference sequence). This CDR3 contains 14 residues. CDR3 region: CASSATGTNDKLFF. DNA of the CDR3: TGTGCCAGTAGCGCTACAGGAACTAATGACAAACTGTTTTTT.

This clonotype is a singleton in its sample. The chain employs TRBV24-1 and TRBJ2-5, with D possibly TRBD2 on 6 matching bases. The V end lost 6 bases, the J end lost 4 bases, and 17 bases lay between the germline ends. In germline, CDR1 is KGHDR, CDR2 SFDVKD. CDR3 length: 15 residues. In nucleotides, the CDR3 is TGTGCCACCAGTCACCCCCTGGAGGGGAGAGAGACCCAGTACTTC. It is translated as CATSHPLEGRETQYF.

This clonotype was seen at least ten times. The chain is built from TRBV5-1 and TRBJ2-5; TRBD2 agrees at 8 bases. The CDR3 runs to 15 residues. The J segment lost 3 bases and the V segment lost 3 bases, leaving 7 bases of the junction unmatched. Per germline, CDR1 SGHRS and CDR2 YFSETQ. The CDR3 reads CASSSSGTREETQYF. CDR3 nucleotide sequence: TGCGCCAGCAGCTCGTCCGGGACTAGAGAAGAGACCCAGTACTTC.

This clonotype was counted ten times or more. The chain is built from TRBV19 and TRBJ2-3; the match to TRBD1 covers 7 bases. Germline V gene lookup returns CDR1 LNHDA and CDR2 SQIVND (reference sequence). The CDR3 is 15 amino acids. The V and J ends lost 4 bases and 4 bases, in that order; junction bases with no gene match: 8. DNA for the CDR3: TGTGCCAGTAGTACCTGGACAGGTCCCCCAGATACGCAGTATTTT. This translates into CASSTWTGPPDTQYF.

This clonotype occurred many times. The rearrangement links TRBV30 to TRBJ2-1; D might be TRBD2 (7 bases). V shed 0 bases and J shed 5 bases, with 8 bases lying between them. The CDR3 contains 13 residues. The germline V gene encodes CDR1 GTSNPN and CDR2 SVGIG (reference sequence). The CDR3 spells CAWSVGGHNEQFF. The CDR3 nucleotides read TGTGCCTGGAGTGTCGGGGGGCACAATGAGCAGTTCTTC.

There are a few counts of this clonotype. The CDR3 DNA sequence: TGTGCCAGCAGCTCCGACCCCGGACTACTAGCGGGAGAGACAGATACGCAGTATTTT. Residues: CASSSDPGLLAGETDTQYF. The chain recombines TRBV12-3 or TRBV12-4 with TRBJ2-3, with TRBD2 matching over 11 bases. CDR3 length equals 19 residues. The trim removed 6 bases at V and 3 bases at J, leaving 17 bases unmatched.

This chain links TRBV6-4 with TRBJ2-5; a possible D gene is TRBD1 (5 bases). V was clipped by 1 base and J by 5 bases, with 20 bases between them. This CDR3 spans 17 amino acids. Germline V lookup: CDR1 MRHNA, CDR2 SNTAGT. The CDR3 sequence: CASSDWSGQRDGETQYF. CDR3 in DNA: TGTGCCAGCAGTGACTGGTCAGGGCAACGAGACGGGGAGACCCAGTACTTC.

The sample holds one count of this clonotype. This chain connects TRBV5-1 to TRBJ2-3, with 12 positions matching TRBD2. The V and J ends lost 2 bases and 0 bases, in that order; junction bases with no gene match: 16. Germline CDR1 is SGHRS and CDR2 is YFSETQ. CDR3 length: 21 amino acids. In DNA, the CDR3 is TGCGCCAGCAGCTTCGGGCCTAGCGGGAGGGACAGCGCGTCTAGCACAGATACGCAGTATTTT. It codes for CASSFGPSGRDSASSTDTQYF.

This clonotype was counted only a few times. V gene TRBV28 combines with J gene TRBJ1-2; TRBD1 is a possible D gene (5 bases). The V end was cut by 7 bases, the J end by 11 bases, with 17 bases between. The CDR3 is made up of 12 amino acids. Germline CDR1 and CDR2: MDHEN and SYDVKM. The CDR3 nucleotides read TGTGCCAGCACCCAACAGGTTCGGGGTTACACCTTC. It codes for CASTQQVRGYTF.

The rearrangement links TRBV6-1 to TRBJ2-7; TRBD2 aligns across 11 bases. CDR3 length equals 16 residues. The junction had 17 bases not matched to a gene; V was cut back by 7 bases and J by 9 bases. Germline lookup yields CDR1 MNHNS and CDR2 SASEGT. CDR3 bases: TGTGCCAGCACCGTAACCGGGACTAGCGGTACGCGAGGGCAGTACTTC. Amino acid sequence: CASTVTGTSGTRGQYF.

This clonotype was seen a few times. Possible read error: a much larger clone is one base away. The rearrangement joins TRBV5-1 to TRBJ2-5; the match to TRBD2 covers 8 bases. With V trimmed by 1 base and J by 11 bases, 13 bases remained unmatched. The germline V gene encodes CDR1 SGHRS and CDR2 YFSETQ. The CDR3 is 15 amino acids. CDR3 DNA: TGCGCCAGCAGCTTGACTAGCGGAACCTACAATGAGCAGTACTTC. It yields the protein CASSLTSGTYNEQYF.

This clonotype was counted many times. For the CDR3, the DNA is TGCGCCAGCAGCCAAGGAGGGACCCAAGAGACCCAGTACTTC. Translated, it gives CASSQGGTQETQYF. This rearrangement joins TRBV5-1 to TRBJ2-5; TRBD2 might be the D (6 bases). V was shortened by 4 bases and J by 1 base, with 11 bases between the two germline ends. Germline V gene data show CDR1 as SGHRS and CDR2 as YFSETQ. The CDR3 runs 14 residues.

This clonotype was counted a few times. V is TRBV9 and J is TRBJ1-2; no firm D call. The CDR3 covers 17 residues. The germline V and J ends were trimmed by 4 bases and 0 bases, with 19 bases remaining between them. Germline V lookup: CDR1 SGDLS, CDR2 YYNGEE. The DNA of the CDR3 is TGTGCCAGCAGCAGCAGCACCTCGACACCCACTAACTATGGCTACACCTTC. Its protein is CASSSSTSTPTNYGYTF.

This clonotype appeared many times. The DNA for the CDR3 is TGTGCCAGCAGTCACACAGGTTCCTACGAGCAGTACTTC. It translates to CASSHTGSYEQYF. The chain has TRBV6-2 or TRBV6-3 and TRBJ2-7, with D possibly matching TRBD1 (5 bases). CDR3 size: 13 residues. In germline, CDR1 is MNHEY, CDR2 SVGEGT. The V end was cut by 5 bases, the J end by 1 base, with 9 bases between.

Worth noting for this clonotype: This sequence may be a read error, since a much larger clone differs from it by one base. The chain links TRBV7-3 to TRBJ2-1, with 11 bases that match TRBD2. The J call may be faulty, since TRBJ2-7 better matches the DNA end. The CDR3 length is 17 residues. From germline, CDR1 is SGHTA and CDR2 FQGTGA. The CDR3 here is CASSLSSGGISYNEQYF. The DNA of the CDR3 is TGTGCCAGCAGCCTCTCTAGCGGGGGGATCTCCTACAATGAGCAGTACTTC.

A word on this clonotype: One junction end does not reproduce the germline sequence, and a read error may be involved. This chain connects TRBV29-1 to TRBJ1-2; TRBD1 aligns across 7 bases. Germline V CDR1 and CDR2: SQVTM, ANQGSEA. CDR3 length equals 15 residues. DNA of the CDR3: TGCAGCGTTGAAGACCGCGGACAGGTGGACTATGGCTGCACCTTC. Protein: CSVEDRGQVDYGCTF.

This clonotype was counted a few times. At one end, the junction sequence differs from germline, possibly due to a read error. The chain combines TRBV6-1 with TRBJ2-1; 7 nucleotides agree with TRBD1. Germline CDR1 reads MNHNS; CDR2 reads SASEGT. CDR3 length equals 15 residues. CDR3 sequence (DNA): TGTGCCAGCCGTTTCACAGGGGCCTTTCCTAATGAGCGGTTCTTC. It encodes CASRFTGAFPNERFF.

This clonotype was detected ten times or more. The chain is built from TRBV28 and TRBJ2-6; maybe TRBD1 (6 bases). Trimming took off 6 bases at V and 1 base at J, with 10 bases between the two ends. The V gene's germline CDR1 is MDHEN and CDR2 SYDVKM. The CDR3 runs 15 residues. This chain's CDR3 is CASSRGQSGANVLTF. DNA for the CDR3: TGTGCCAGCAGCCGAGGACAGTCTGGGGCCAACGTCCTGACTTTC.